This T cell receptor beta chain was sequenced for a study of patients and donors after allogeneic stem cell transplantation (TCRdb year 2020). Libraries were made using RT-PCR. The data were produced on a NextSeq 550. Starting from the raw public reads, TCRdb applied fastp trimming at Q25, assembled clones with MiXCR and retained in-frame beta chains. Entries are consolidated by CDR3 protein sequence, retaining the most common genes and DNA. The sample has around 170,000 distinct CDR3 sequences on record, about 24% of them singletons. The ten largest clones add up to more than 25% of the sample. As regards this clonotype: This clone's antigen is unknown. The germline gene is not matched at one end of the junction; a read error may be the cause.

Sequenced material: blood, either unsorted or a sorted T cell fraction (not recorded which). This clonotype was obtained from a human donor who was either an allogeneic HSCT recipient or a stem cell or donor lymphocyte infusion donor (not recorded which). It is not recorded whose cells these are; they may come from a transplant donor.

The CDR3 region has the sequence CASSPPTGDPSGGFTF. The sequenced DNA: TGTGCCAGCTCACCCCCGACAGGGGACCCTTCGGGTGGCTTCACCTTC. The sequence links TRBV18 to TRBJ1-2, with 8 bases in between that match TRBD1. Counted from cysteine to phenylalanine, this CDR3 has 16 amino acids. Solely the CDR3 DNA is kept, with 48 bases framed from the first base. Sequences KGHSH (CDR1) and LQKENI (CDR2) are obtained from the germline V gene. The reference TRBV18 and TRBJ1-2 proteins fill in what lies around the CDR3, so the full variable domain reads NAGVMQNPRHLVRRRGQEARLRCSPMKGHSHVYWYRQLPEEGLKFMVYLQKENIIDESGMPKERFSAEFPKEGPSILRIQQVVRGDSAAYFCASSPPTGDPSGGFTFGSGTRLTVV.